This passage covers 2 T cell receptor beta chains from one sample sequenced in a study of T cells after yellow fever vaccination. A single record per CDR3 protein comes from TCRdb applying MiXCR to the 5' RACE reads. Altogether approximately 250,000 distinct CDR3 sequences are present, roughly 6.3% being singletons, with the ten largest covering approximately 0.99%. The sequencing here drew on CD4+ T cells sorted from PBMCs, taken on the day of the yellow fever booster vaccination. The receptor set was obtained from a man younger than 40 who received the YFV17D yellow fever vaccine.

There are many counts of this clonotype. The rearrangement uses TRBV12-3 or TRBV12-4 and TRBJ2-7; possibly TRBD1 for D (6 bases). The CDR3 contains 14 residues. Trimming removed 3 bases at V and 6 bases at J, with 15 bases between. The CDR3 nucleotides are TGTGCCAGCAGTTTTACACAGGGTTTCATCGAGCAGTACTTC. Its translation: CASSFTQGFIEQYF.

The chain combines TRBV19 with TRBJ1-4; D unresolved. V dropped 5 bases and J dropped 4 bases, with 14 bases sitting between them. CDR3 length equals 15 residues. The germline V gene has CDR1 LNHDA and CDR2 SQIVND (reference sequence). The CDR3 DNA follows: TGTGCCAGTAGTGCAAGAGGCAGCCGTAATGAAAAACTGTTTTTT. Protein: CASSARGSRNEKLFF.